The source of this TCR beta chain is a study of identical twins listed by TCRdb under 2016. Some background on the complete study: To test whether fetal clonotypes persist, the study used deep sequencing on TCR alpha and beta repertoires from monozygotic twins, unrelated adults of various ages, and cord blood. Replicate twin experiments were performed at different times using different library preparation protocols to rule out contamination.

Broad study findings and their caveats: Zero-insertion analyses could be partly confounded by invariant T cells such as MAIT and iNKT, though diverse VJ usage argued against such confounding for most clonotypes. Out-of-frame TCR alpha sharing in monozygotic twins was systematically underestimated by recombination models, whereas sharing between unrelated individuals was in agreement with the recombination models. Fewer insertions were carried by abundant cord blood beta clonotypes, a similar but weaker trend appeared in young adult naive repertoires, and no such trend appeared in memory repertoires. Because the same donors could not be followed over many years, the conclusions relied on cross-sectional statistical analysis. Compared with coincidental sharing between unrelated individuals, out-of-frame TCR alpha sequences shared between twins had an excess of sequences with low generation probability. Excess twin sharing in beta out-of-frame sequences was weaker because fewer shared sequences lowered the signal-to-noise ratio.

The library relied on 5' RACE. Reads for this sample came from an Illumina HiSeq 2000. A universal primer binding site was added through template switching, and the final cDNA carried a unique molecular identifier so that TCR cDNA molecules could be counted accurately. First-strand cDNA for TCR alpha and beta chains was synthesized from specific primers in the conserved constant-segment region. To control for contamination, every cDNA library was double barcoded, receiving both a SMART-Mk sample barcode and Illumina barcodes. TruSeq adapter sequences along with Illumina sample barcodes were introduced in two successive PCR steps. The Illumina HiSeq platform was used with custom primers to sequence TCR alpha and beta cDNA libraries. As for the original processing: Raw reads were processed with MiGEC to extract unique molecular identifiers, and MiXCR was used to determine CDR3 positions. For each individual, recombination models were inferred using an EM algorithm with the repgenHMM and IGoR tools. Shared clonotypes were analyzed with the tcR package in R, and sharing was normalized by the product of cloneset sizes. To study raw recombination free of thymic and clonal selection effects, out-of-frame nonproductive sequences were analyzed. The public reads were run again by TCRdb, first through fastp at Q25 and then through MiXCR, and only productive beta chains were kept. Records with the same CDR3 protein are collapsed into one entry carrying the most frequent genes and DNA. These V and J calls are TCRdb output, not the study's own analysis. The sample has 1,800,000 or so distinct CDR3 sequences on record, roughly 35% of them singletons. Roughly 0.3% of the sample is held by the ten biggest clonotypes.

The germline V gene (reference sequence) gives CDR1 as LNHDA and CDR2 as SQIVND. From cysteine to phenylalanine, the CDR3 is 14 amino acids long. Just CDR3 DNA is preserved here, 42 bases in frame from base 1. Relative to germline, V is 2 bases shorter and J is 3 bases shorter, with 11 bases between their ends. Every donor was a healthy Caucasian. This clonotype has only a few counts. Its antigen target is currently unknown. Base qualities are missing; no much larger clone stands one base away. In this chain, TRBV19 is recombined with TRBJ2-7, with TRBD1 as a weak D call on 5 bases. The sequencing input was cord blood. The receptor was isolated from a newborn girl in good health. In nucleotide form, the sequence is TGTGCCAGTAGTATACAGCAGGGATACTACGAGCAGTACTTC. The encoded protein is CASSIQQGYYEQYF.